Detailed here is one TCR beta chain. Its specificity is not known. The data belong to a study of blood T cells in healthy people across ages. Study-wide findings and caveats: PBMCs left unsorted prevented a conclusive naive versus antigen-experienced comparison. Diversity estimates from one million T cells were considered underestimates.

The germline gives CDR1 SGHTA, CDR2 FQGNSA. Between the trimmed V and J ends, which lost 5 bases and 8 bases, there was a span of 13 bases. This CDR3 has 13 amino acids. The authors ran a second PCR of roughly 6 to 11 cycles using a sample-barcoded 5' primer and a J-beta primer mix. TCRdb ran MiXCR on the 5' RACE reads and lists one entry per CDR3 protein. This sample has around 1,900,000 distinct CDR3 sequences, with approximately 39% found just once. Input material: blood. This chain links TRBV7-2 with TRBJ2-1; maybe TRBD2 (7 bases). This TCR came from a human donor in good health. Here the CDR3 reads CASSQRGGDEQFF. Written as DNA, the CDR3 is TGTGCCAGCAGCCAAAGGGGGGGGGATGAGCAGTTCTTC.